Below are 13 T cell receptor beta chains sequenced from a single sample in a study of blood T cell repertoires in COVID-19. The data were produced by immunoSEQ multiplex PCR, yet TCRdb's version contains in-frame clones alone and is incomplete. The sample contains some 83,000 clones, 65% to 85% of which appear only once. Sequenced material: peripheral blood. The receptors here all came from a man aged 50-59 years with acute or convalescent COVID-19.

CDR3 loop: CASSSQTGSGNTIYF. The CDR3 nucleotides read TGTGCCAGCAGCTCCCAAACAGGGTCTGGAAACACCATATATTTT. V is TRBV21-1 and J is TRBJ1-3; the table's TRBD1 call for D was not verified on the DNA. TRBV21-1 is tagged as a pseudogene. The CDR3 is 15 residues long.

By its share, this clone is medium-sized (0.01 to 0.1%). The V gene is TRBV7-6, the J gene TRBJ2-7, with 14 bases lining up with TRBD2. The CDR3 spans 16 residues. The V and J ends lost 0 bases and 6 bases, in that order; junction bases with no gene match: 4. Germline V lookup: CDR1 SGHVS, CDR2 FNYEAQ. The CDR3 loop is CASSLAGTSGSGEQYF. CDR3 DNA: TGTGCCAGCAGCTTAGCCGGGACTAGCGGGAGTGGCGAGCAGTACTTC. Full variable domain (missing parts from reference TRBV7-6 and TRBJ2-7): GAGVSQSPRYKVTKRGQDVALRCDPISGHVSLYWYRQALGQGPEFLTYFNYEAQQDKSGLPNDRFSAERPEGSISTLTIQRTEQRDSAMYRCASSLAGTSGSGEQYFGPGTRLTVT.

This chain uses TRBV19 with TRBJ1-1; 9 nucleotides line up with TRBD1. Germline loops: CDR1 LNHDA, CDR2 SQIVND (reference sequence). The CDR3 sequence is 14 residues long. J lost 2 bases, V lost 11 bases, and 9 bases had no gene match. CDR3 coding DNA: TGTGCCGTATCGCCGGGACAGGGTAACACTGAAGCTTTCTTT. Translated: CAVSPGQGNTEAFF.

V gene TRBV2 combines with J gene TRBJ1-2, with D possibly TRBD1 on 6 matching bases. Trimming pared 4 bases from V and 4 bases from J, leaving 10 bases between. The CDR3 covers 13 residues. Germline CDR1 is SNHLY and CDR2 is FYNNEI. This chain's CDR3 is CASSAGQRYGYTF. CDR3 bases: TGTGCCAGCAGTGCAGGACAGCGCTATGGCTACACCTTC. The full variable domain, completed using reference TRBV2 and TRBJ1-2, is EPEVTQTPSHQVTQMGQEVILRCVPISNHLYFYWYRQILGQKVEFLVSFYNNEISEKSEIFDDQFSVERPDGSNFTLKIRSTKLEDSAMYFCASSAGQRYGYTFGSGTRLTVV.

This clone was observed a single time. The chain recombines TRBV5-6 with TRBJ1-5; D might be TRBD1 (5 bases). Per germline, CDR1 SGHDT and CDR2 YYEEEE. Trimming took off 1 base at V and 7 bases at J, with 9 bases between the two ends. CDR3 length: 13 amino acids. The CDR3 DNA reads as TGTGCCAGCAGCTTGCCGGGGGAACAGCCCCAGCATTTT. As protein: CASSLPGEQPQHF.

This chain links TRBV24-1 with TRBJ1-5; no reliable D call. Germline lookup yields CDR1 KGHDR and CDR2 SFDVKD. V was cut by 9 bases and J by 0 bases, with 8 bases left in between. The CDR3 length is 13 residues. CDR3 residues: CATGGYSNQPQHF. CDR3 nucleotides: TGTGCCACCGGAGGGTATAGCAATCAGCCCCAGCATTTT.

The chain recombines TRBV29-1 with TRBJ1-1; D call uncertain. Deletions cut 5 bases from V and 1 base from J, with 11 bases between. This CDR3 comprises 13 residues. The germline V gene has CDR1 SQVTM and CDR2 ANQGSEA. The CDR3 DNA follows: TGCAGCGTTCCGGTAAACCAGAACACTGAAGCTTTCTTT. Its protein product is CSVPVNQNTEAFF.

The rearrangement uses TRBV4-3 and TRBJ1-4, with unresolved D. Per germline, CDR1 LGHNA and CDR2 YSLEER. The CDR3 is 15 amino acids. Trimming shortened V by 4 bases and J by 0 bases, and 9 bases separated the two germline ends. CDR3 DNA: TGCGCCAGCAGCCTCGGCGGGACAACTAATGAAAAACTGTTTTTT. Translation: CASSLGGTTNEKLFF.

A single count supports this clone. The chain recombines TRBV6-2 or TRBV6-3 with TRBJ2-7; D is unclear. The CDR3 has 13 amino acids. Per the germline V gene, CDR1 is MNHEY and CDR2 is SVGEGT. V was clipped by 5 bases and J by 6 bases, with 14 bases between them. CDR3 DNA: TGTGCCAGCAGTCCCTCGGTCGTGCCCGAGCAGTACTTC. Translation: CASSPSVVPEQYF.

This clone was counted only a few times. This rearrangement joins TRBV28 to TRBJ1-2; 8 bases agree with TRBD1. CDR3 size: 14 residues. The J segment lost 7 bases and the V segment lost 6 bases, leaving 10 bases of the junction unmatched. Germline V gene lookup returns CDR1 MDHEN and CDR2 SYDVKM. CDR3 residues: CASSTASGGFGYTF. CDR3 nucleotides: TGTGCCAGCAGCACCGCGTCAGGGGGCTTTGGCTACACCTTC.

The rearrangement uses TRBV6-5 and TRBJ2-3; 7 bases match TRBD2. Germline V gene sequence: CDR1 MNHEY, CDR2 SVGAGI. CDR3 length: 15 residues. The J segment lost 0 bases and the V segment lost 2 bases, leaving 2 bases of the junction unmatched. This CDR3 is CASSYSGASTDTQYF. For the CDR3, the DNA is TGTGCCAGCAGTTACAGCGGGGCGAGCACAGATACGCAGTATTTT.

The rearrangement links TRBV7-3 to TRBJ2-1, with TRBD1 matching over 8 bases. The germline gives CDR1 SGHTA, CDR2 FQGTGA. V shed 4 bases, J shed 6 bases, and the junction held 2 bases outside the gene matches. CDR3 size: 13 residues. The CDR3 region is CASSSDRANEQFF. The DNA of the CDR3 is TGTGCCAGCAGCTCGGACAGGGCCAATGAGCAGTTCTTC.

This clone was seen a single time. This chain uses TRBV6-2 or TRBV6-3 with TRBJ2-7, with a possible D match to TRBD1 (7 bases). Germline loops: CDR1 MNHEY, CDR2 SVGEGT. This CDR3 comprises 13 residues. V was shortened by 6 bases and J by 7 bases, with 16 bases between the two germline ends. CDR3 sequence reads: CASSPARGREQYF. The CDR3 bases are TGTGCCAGCAGCCCGGCCAGGGGGAGGGAGCAGTACTTC.